This passage covers 30 T cell receptor beta chains from one sample sequenced in a study of blood T cell repertoires in COVID-19. Produced via immunoSEQ multiplex PCR; TCRdb's table is partial and in-frame only. The sample lists around 50,000 clones, less than 90% occurring once. Source material: peripheral blood. All receptors come from a human donor in a cohort sampled during active COVID-19.

The rearrangement links TRBV18 to TRBJ1-1, with TRBD1 as a possible D gene (6 bases). This CDR3 has 15 amino acids. The V gene lost 2 bases and the J gene lost 0 bases, with 10 bases spanning the gap. Germline assignment: CDR1 KGHSH and CDR2 LQKENI. CDR3 coding DNA: TGTGCCAGCTCACCAGGGGACACCCTGAACACTGAAGCTTTCTTT. This codes for CASSPGDTLNTEAFF.

Written as DNA, the CDR3 is TGCGCCAGCAGCCTCCCCCAGACAGGGGGCACCGGGGAGCTGTTTTTT. Translating gives CASSLPQTGGTGELFF. V gene TRBV5-1 combines with J gene TRBJ2-2, with 9 bases fitting TRBD1. With 4 bases clipped from V and 4 bases from J, the junction kept 8 bases outside the gene matches. Germline-derived CDR1 and CDR2 are SGHRS and YFSETQ. CDR3 length: 16 amino acids.

The J gene is TRBJ2-5, the V gene TRBV11-2, with D tentatively TRBD1 (6 bases). Germline values: CDR1 SGHAT, CDR2 FQNNGV. This CDR3 comprises 15 residues. Trimming cost V 6 bases and J 2 bases, with 16 bases left between them. The CDR3 loop is CASSRFLGQQETQYF. CDR3 nucleotides: TGTGCCAGCAGTCGTTTCCTCGGACAGCAAGAGACCCAGTACTTC.

This clone is categorized as medium-sized. The chain links TRBV19 to TRBJ1-1, with no clear D. Germline V lookup: CDR1 LNHDA, CDR2 SQIVND (reference sequence). The length of the CDR3 is 12 residues. V lost 5 bases, J lost 5 bases, and 9 bases lay in between. In DNA form, the CDR3 reads TGTGCCAGTAGTGCGGGGAGGACTGAAGCTTTCTTT. Amino acid sequence: CASSAGRTEAFF.

This clone has a single count. The chain joins TRBV4-3 to TRBJ2-4; the D gene is possibly TRBD1 (6 bases). V lost 4 bases and J lost 7, with 20 bases in between. In germline, CDR1 is LGHNA, CDR2 YSLEER. CDR3 length: 16 residues. CDR3 loop: CASSPLAGAGGNIQYF. The CDR3 DNA is TGCGCCAGCAGCCCTCTGGCAGGGGCTGGTGGGAACATTCAGTACTTC.

The chain uses TRBV3-1 (or the pseudogene TRBV3-2) and TRBJ1-1, with 7 positions matching TRBD1. The CDR3 loop spans 15 amino acids. J was trimmed by 2 bases and V by 1 base; bases with no gene match: 4. CDR1 and CDR2 from the germline V gene are LGHDT and YNNKEL (reference sequence). The CDR3: CASSQAGTENTEAFF. In DNA form, the CDR3 reads TGTGCCAGCAGCCAAGCCGGGACAGAAAACACTGAAGCTTTCTTT.

This chain connects TRBV19 to TRBJ2-1; TRBD1 matches at 9 bases. CDR3 length equals 14 residues. Germline V gene sequence: CDR1 LNHDA, CDR2 SQIVND (reference sequence). J lost 6 bases, V lost 7 bases, and 7 bases had no gene match. The CDR3 nucleotides are TGTGCCAGTACCACAGGGGGCTTCGTCAATGAGCAGTTCTTC. Amino acids: CASTTGGFVNEQFF.

The chain recombines TRBV7-2 with TRBJ2-7, with D maybe TRBD1 (6 bases). The CDR3 is 12 residues long. Germline values: CDR1 SGHTA, CDR2 FQGNSA. V was trimmed by 5 bases and J by 4 bases, leaving 9 bases between them. CDR3 DNA: TGTGCCAGCAGCCCCGACAGGTACGAGCAGTACTTC. Its translation is CASSPDRYEQYF.

The chain combines TRBV9 with TRBJ1-1, with a tentative D call TRBD1 (6 bases). This CDR3 has 13 residues. V was pared by 0 bases and J by 8 bases, with 11 bases between. Germline V lookup: CDR1 SGDLS, CDR2 YYNGEE. CDR3 sequence (DNA): TGTGCCAGCAGCGTAGCATCCCAGGGGGAAGCTTTCTTT. It specifies CASSVASQGEAFF. The whole variable domain, remainder taken from reference TRBV9 and TRBJ1-1, is DSGVTQTPKHLITATGQRVTLRCSPRSGDLSVYWYQQSLDQGLQFLIQYYNGEERAKGNILERFSAQQFPDLHSELNLSSLELGDSALYFCASSVASQGEAFFGQGTRLTVV.

The genes are TRBV7-9 and TRBJ2-2; possibly TRBD2 for D (5 bases). Germline V gene lookup returns CDR1 SEHNR and CDR2 FQNEAQ (reference sequence). CDR3 size: 15 residues. Trimming left V 7 bases short and J 3 bases short, with 15 bases between. CDR3: CASTEGGADTGELFF. The DNA for the CDR3 is TGTGCCAGCACCGAAGGAGGCGCTGACACCGGGGAGCTGTTTTTT.

In its sample, this clone was seen a few times. This chain joins TRBV11-2 and TRBJ1-6, with 7 bases identical to TRBD1. Per germline, CDR1 SGHAT and CDR2 FQNNGV. The CDR3 covers 15 residues. Losses at the gene ends were 2 bases for V and 8 bases for J; bases not matched to a gene: 6. CDR3 protein: CASSLTGQNHSPLHF. CDR3 coding DNA: TGTGCCAGCAGCTTAACGGGACAGAACCATTCACCCCTCCACTTT.

The V gene is TRBV7-2, the J gene TRBJ2-7, with D possibly TRBD1 on 6 matching bases. Trimming took off 6 bases at V and 3 bases at J, with 9 bases between the two ends. Germline CDR1 is SGHTA and CDR2 is FQGNSA. The CDR3 runs 12 residues. The CDR3 sequence is CASRTGSYEQYF. CDR3 in DNA: TGTGCCAGCAGGACAGGCAGCTACGAGCAGTACTTC. Using reference TRBV7-2 and TRBJ2-7 for the parts outside the CDR3, the full variable domain is GAGVSQSPSNKVTEKGKDVELRCDPISGHTALYWYRQSLGQGLEFLIYFQGNSAPDKSGLPSDRFSAERTGGSVSTLTIQRTQQEDSAVYLCASRTGSYEQYFGPGTRLTVT.

The gene calls are TRBV7-9 and TRBJ2-4; 8 bases are shared with TRBD1. CDR1 and CDR2 (germline): SEHNR, FQNEAQ (reference sequence). This CDR3 contains 16 residues. The junction had 6 bases not matched to a gene; V was cut back by 5 bases and J by 0 bases. In nucleotides, the CDR3 is TGTGCCAGCAGCCGGGGACAGGACGTAGCCAAAAACATTCAGTACTTC. Its translation: CASSRGQDVAKNIQYF.

The gene calls are TRBV28 and TRBJ1-2; TRBD1 matches at 8 bases. The V gene's germline CDR1 is MDHEN and CDR2 SYDVKM. This CDR3 spans 17 amino acids. The ends lost 4 bases at V and 0 bases at J; junction bases unmatched: 10. CDR3 loop: CASSSIGQGATNYGYTF. For the CDR3, the DNA is TGTGCCAGCAGTTCTATCGGACAGGGAGCCACTAACTATGGCTACACCTTC.

The chain carries TRBV6-2 or TRBV6-3 and TRBJ2-2; TRBD1 matches 9 bases. Per germline, CDR1 MNHEY and CDR2 SVGEGT. With 5 bases clipped from V and 5 bases from J, the junction kept 9 bases outside the gene matches. The CDR3 has 16 amino acids. CDR3 sequence: CASSHLQGAQTGELFF. The CDR3, as DNA: TGTGCCAGCAGTCACCTACAGGGGGCGCAAACCGGGGAGCTGTTTTTT.

The V call is TRBV10-3, the J call TRBJ2-7; no firm D call. This CDR3 is built from 13 residues. Germline-derived CDR1 and CDR2 are ENHRY and SYGVKD. Trimming pared 2 bases from V and 2 bases from J, leaving 7 bases between. The CDR3 protein is CAISEPPAYEQYF. In nucleotides, the CDR3 is TGTGCCATCAGTGAGCCCCCGGCCTACGAGCAGTACTTC.

The chain employs TRBV5-4 and TRBJ1-2; D unresolved. This CDR3 spans 16 amino acids. Trimming shortened V by 4 bases and J by 4 bases, and 20 bases separated the two germline ends. Germline V CDR1 and CDR2: SGHNT, YYREEE (reference sequence). The CDR3 sequence is CASSPLTPGEVYGYTF. CDR3 sequence (DNA): TGTGCCAGCAGCCCCCTAACCCCGGGAGAAGTCTATGGCTACACCTTC.

This clone was seen more than once but under ten times. The V gene is TRBV7-9, the J gene TRBJ1-5; D not certain. V was pared by 1 base and J by 6 bases, with 7 bases between. The CDR3 has 13 amino acids. Per the germline V gene, CDR1 is SEHNR and CDR2 is FQNEAQ (reference sequence). The CDR3 DNA follows: TGTGCCAGCAGCTTAGGTAGTGGTCAGCCCCAGCATTTT. It yields the protein CASSLGSGQPQHF.

The chain links TRBV4-3 to TRBJ1-3, with D unresolved. The germline V and J ends were trimmed by 0 bases and 0 bases, with 9 bases remaining between them. Looked up from germline, CDR1 is LGHNA and CDR2 is YSLEER. The CDR3 is 16 amino acids. CDR3 coding DNA: TGCGCCAGCAGCCAAGATCCGCCGGGCTCTGGAAACACCATATATTTT. This encodes CASSQDPPGSGNTIYF.

The rearrangement uses TRBV7-2 and TRBJ2-7; TRBD2 might be the D (6 bases). Trimming shortened V by 4 bases and J by 3 bases, and 10 bases separated the two germline ends. CDR3 length equals 13 residues. Germline V lookup: CDR1 SGHTA, CDR2 FQGNSA. The CDR3 here is CASSSGRYYEQYF. DNA for the CDR3: TGTGCCAGCAGCTCCGGGAGATACTACGAGCAGTACTTC.

This chain joins TRBV7-9 and TRBJ2-1; tentatively, D is TRBD2 (6 bases). The CDR3 is 15 residues long. CDR1 and CDR2 (germline): SEHNR, FQNEAQ (reference sequence). Trimming removed 1 base at V and 4 bases at J, with 11 bases between. The CDR3 DNA reads TGTGCCAGCAGCTTAGGGGGGGAGAATTACAATGAGCAGTTCTTC. Its translation: CASSLGGENYNEQFF.

This clone was recorded a few times. J is TRBJ2-3 and V is TRBV5-1; a weak D match, TRBD1 (5 bases). Germline-derived CDR1 and CDR2 are SGHRS and YFSETQ. The CDR3 spans 14 residues. V lost 5 bases, J lost 0 bases, and 10 bases lay in between. CDR3 protein: CASRGLLSTDTQYF. Here the CDR3 DNA reads TGCGCCAGCAGGGGGCTTCTAAGCACAGATACGCAGTATTTT.

The chain links TRBV28 to TRBJ1-6; 7 bases align to TRBD1. CDR3 length equals 15 residues. With 5 bases clipped from V and 6 bases from J, the junction kept 7 bases outside the gene matches. Per germline, CDR1 MDHEN and CDR2 SYDVKM. CDR3 sequence: CASSRSTGLNSPLHF. CDR3 bases: TGTGCCAGCAGTCGCTCGACAGGGCTTAATTCACCCCTCCACTTT.

This clone appeared once. The chain has TRBV29-1 and TRBJ1-2, with TRBD1 identical over 8 bases. V gave up 7 bases and J gave up 5 bases; unmatched junction bases: 12. Germline V CDR1 and CDR2: SQVTM, ANQGSEA. The CDR3 loop spans 14 amino acids. The CDR3 sequence is CSALTGAQDYGYTF. The CDR3 DNA follows: TGCAGCGCTTTGACAGGGGCCCAGGATTATGGCTACACCTTC.

Here the CDR3 DNA reads TGTGCCAGCTCACCACCCATTAGGAGCGGGAACCTATTTAAGGCAGATACGCAGTATTTT. Amino acid sequence: CASSPPIRSGNLFKADTQYF. The chain employs TRBV18 and TRBJ2-3; 7 bases are shared with TRBD2. This CDR3 contains 20 residues. Trimming cost V 0 bases and J 4 bases; bases outside gene matches: 19. The germline gives CDR1 KGHSH, CDR2 LQKENI.

J is TRBJ1-1 and V is TRBV4-1; possibly TRBD1 for D (6 bases). In germline, CDR1 is MGHRA, CDR2 YSYEKL. This CDR3 spans 16 amino acids. Trimming took off 1 base at V and 6 bases at J, with 18 bases between the two ends. The CDR3 spells CASSQAGGSGAPEAFF. CDR3 in DNA: TGCGCCAGCAGCCAAGCGGGGGGTTCGGGGGCCCCTGAAGCTTTCTTT.

This clone was found once. The genes are TRBV18 and TRBJ1-5; possibly TRBD1 for D (6 bases). Germline assignment: CDR1 KGHSH and CDR2 LQKENI. Trimming stripped 4 bases from V and 4 bases from J, with 11 bases between. The CDR3 is 14 residues long. CDR3 amino acids: CASSRAGENQPQHF. In nucleotides, the CDR3 is TGTGCCAGCTCACGGGCAGGGGAGAATCAGCCCCAGCATTTT.

The chain links TRBV5-1 to TRBJ2-2; possible D gene TRBD1, 6 bases. The germline V and J ends were trimmed by 1 base and 1 base, with 8 bases remaining between them. Germline V lookup: CDR1 SGHRS, CDR2 YFSETQ. This CDR3 contains 15 residues. In nucleotides, the CDR3 is TGCGCCAGCAGCTTGAACAGGGTGAACACCGGGGAGCTGTTTTTT. Its translation is CASSLNRVNTGELFF.

The V and J genes are TRBV7-2 and TRBJ1-2, with 8 bases lining up with TRBD1. This CDR3 is built from 14 residues. V shed 7 bases and J 0 bases; nucleotides not matched to a gene: 4. CDR1 is SGHTA, CDR2 FQGNSA, per germline. The DNA of the CDR3 is TGTGCCAGCACTGGACAGGGAGCTAACTATGGCTACACCTTC. This codes for CASTGQGANYGYTF. Filled out from reference TRBV7-2 and TRBJ1-2, the complete variable domain reads GAGVSQSPSNKVTEKGKDVELRCDPISGHTALYWYRQSLGQGLEFLIYFQGNSAPDKSGLPSDRFSAERTGGSVSTLTIQRTQQEDSAVYLCASTGQGANYGYTFGSGTRLTVV.

This chain joins TRBV7-9 and TRBJ1-1; no firm D call. The germline V gene has CDR1 SEHNR and CDR2 FQNEAQ (reference sequence). The CDR3 runs 13 residues. V shed 8 bases and J shed 1 base, with 11 bases lying between them. The CDR3: CASVMSGNTEAFF. Written as DNA, the CDR3 is TGTGCCAGCGTGATGTCGGGGAACACTGAAGCTTTCTTT.